The 11 T cell receptor beta chains below come from one sample, sequenced in a study of OX40 agonist ivuxolimab in advanced cancers. Measured with immunoSEQ multiplex PCR; TCRdb has only the in-frame clones, and not every one. Of around 74,000 clones in the sample, about nine tenths were seen once. The source material was CD4+ or CD8+ T cells sorted from blood, sampled in a trial of the OX40 agonist ivuxolimab. Receptors originate from an adult with an advanced solid tumor such as melanoma, head and neck, liver or kidney cancer.

The V and J genes are TRBV7-8 and TRBJ2-2; D is tentatively TRBD1 or TRBD2 (6 bases each). Germline V gives CDR1 SGHVS, CDR2 FQNEAQ. The length of the CDR3 is 16 residues. Trimming removed 6 bases at V and 3 bases at J, with 17 bases between. CDR3 sequence (DNA): TGTGCCAGCAGGCCCCTGGGGGGCTGGGACACCGGGGAGCTGTTTTTT. It yields the protein CASRPLGGWDTGELFF.

The J gene is TRBJ1-4, the V gene TRBV30; no clear D. V lost 4 bases to trimming and J lost 6 bases, with 27 bases between them. CDR3 length: 18 amino acids. Germline-derived CDR1 and CDR2 are GTSNPN and SVGIG (reference sequence). The CDR3 region is CAWNDLRTGPKEDEKLFF. The CDR3 DNA reads as TGTGCCTGGAACGATCTCAGAACTGGACCCAAGGAAGATGAAAAACTGTTTTTT.

The gene calls are TRBV15 and TRBJ2-7, with 8 bases fitting TRBD2. Germline V lookup: CDR1 LNHNV, CDR2 YYDKDF (reference sequence). This CDR3 is 15 amino acids long. V gave up 0 bases and J gave up 6 bases; unmatched junction bases: 7. CDR3 nucleotide sequence: TGTGCCACCAGCAGAGATCGGTATGCGGGGGGCGAGCAGTACTTC. It specifies CATSRDRYAGGEQYF.

The chain combines TRBV5-8 with TRBJ2-3; TRBD2 matches at 8 bases. This CDR3 region has 17 residues. J was trimmed by 4 bases and V by 0 bases; bases with no gene match: 10. The germline gives CDR1 SGHTS, CDR2 YDEGEE. The chain's CDR3 is CASSLALAGPWADTQYF. The CDR3 DNA sequence: TGTGCCAGCAGCTTGGCTTTAGCGGGGCCATGGGCAGATACGCAGTATTTT.

DNA of the CDR3: TGTGCCAGCAGTTCCCAAACAAGGGACCCAACGGAGCAGTACTTC. This translates into CASSSQTRDPTEQYF. The chain is built from TRBV28 and TRBJ2-5; the D gene could be TRBD1 or TRBD2 (5 bases each). CDR3 size: 15 residues. Germline loops: CDR1 MDHEN, CDR2 SYDVKM. V dropped 4 bases and J dropped 11 bases, with 23 bases sitting between them.

The genes are TRBV11-3 and TRBJ2-7, with D possibly TRBD2 on 5 matching bases. Germline assignment: CDR1 SGHNT and CDR2 YENEEA. The germline V and J ends were trimmed by 5 bases and 5 bases, with 10 bases remaining between them. The CDR3 contains 12 residues. As DNA, the CDR3 is TGTGCCAGCAGCCTTCGAGGGAACGAGCAGTACTTC. This encodes CASSLRGNEQYF.

V is TRBV27 and J is TRBJ1-2; D unclear. The CDR3 spans 13 residues. In germline, CDR1 is MNHEY, CDR2 SMNVEV (reference sequence). V lost 6 bases to trimming and J lost 8 bases, with 16 bases between them. The CDR3 bases are TGTGCCAGCAGCCCTCAGACGTCGAGCGGCTACACCTTC. Protein sequence: CASSPQTSSGYTF.

The rearrangement links TRBV7-2 to TRBJ1-1; 12 bases are shared with TRBD1. The CDR3 totals 14 residues. V lost 4 bases to trimming and J lost 13 bases; unmatched junction nucleotides: 10. Germline V lookup: CDR1 SGHTA, CDR2 FQGNSA. DNA of the CDR3: TGTGCCAGCAGCTCCGGGACAGGGGGCCGCTTCGATTTCTTT. Its protein is CASSSGTGGRFDFF. Using reference TRBV7-2 and TRBJ1-1 for the parts outside the CDR3, the full variable domain is GAGVSQSPSNKVTEKGKDVELRCDPISGHTALYWYRQSLGQGLEFLIYFQGNSAPDKSGLPSDRFSAERTGGSVSTLTIQRTQQEDSAVYLCASSSGTGGRFDFFGQGTRLTVV.

This clone was seen only once. This chain links TRBV5-4 with TRBJ2-1, with D perhaps assigned TRBD1 or TRBD2 (5 bases each). Germline CDR1 and CDR2: SGHNT and YYREEE (reference sequence). This CDR3 contains 12 residues. V dropped 10 bases and J dropped 5 bases, with 13 bases sitting between them. Here the CDR3 DNA reads TGTGCCTTCTCAGTGGGGGACAATGAGCAGTTCTTC. Residues: CAFSVGDNEQFF. Variable domain in full (rest from reference TRBV5-4 and TRBJ2-1): ETGVTQSPTHLIKTRGQQVTLRCSSQSGHNTVSWYQQALGQGPQFIFQYYREEENGRGNFPPRFSGLQFPNYSSELNVNALELDDSALYLCAFSVGDNEQFFGPGTRLTVL.

J is TRBJ1-1 and V is TRBV11-2; the D is unclear. V was clipped by 1 base and J by 7 bases, with 7 bases between them. The CDR3 sequence is 12 residues long. Germline assignment: CDR1 SGHAT and CDR2 FQNNGV. The CDR3 region has the DNA TGTGCCAGCAGCTTAGCGTCAGTTGAAGCTTTCTTT. Translated, it gives CASSLASVEAFF. Together with reference TRBV11-2 and TRBJ1-1, the CDR3 gives the full variable domain: EAGVAQSPRYKIIEKRQSVAFWCNPISGHATLYWYQQILGQGPKLLIQFQNNGVVDDSQLPKDRFSAERLKGVDSTLKIQPAKLEDSAVYLCASSLASVEAFFGQGTRLTVV.

The V call is TRBV6-5, the J call TRBJ2-5; tentatively, D is TRBD2 (5 bases). Trimming took 6 bases from V and 5 from J, leaving 19 bases between them. The CDR3 covers 15 residues. From germline, CDR1 is MNHEY and CDR2 SVGAGI. The CDR3 DNA reads as TGTGCCAGCAGCTACCTCGGGGATCTTAAGGAGACCCAGTACTTC. It specifies CASSYLGDLKETQYF.